This passage covers 7 T cell receptor beta chains from one sample sequenced in a study of blood T cell repertoires in COVID-19. Libraries were prepared by immunoSEQ multiplex PCR; TCRdb keeps only in-frame clonotypes and omits some of them. This table has 250,000 to 300,000 clones, 88% appearing once. The sequencing input was peripheral blood. The receptors derive from a woman between 40 and 50 years old who had recovered from COVID-19.

The CDR3 reads CATSDYRDSHNEQFF. The CDR3 DNA reads as TGTGCCACCAGTGATTACCGGGACAGCCACAATGAGCAGTTCTTC. This chain links TRBV24-1 with TRBJ2-1; 7 nucleotides agree with TRBD1. J was trimmed by 5 bases and V by 2 bases; bases with no gene match: 5. The length of the CDR3 is 15 residues. The germline V gene encodes CDR1 KGHDR and CDR2 SFDVKD.

V and J are TRBV14 and TRBJ1-1; D possibly corresponds to TRBD1 (6 bases). The CDR3 is 14 amino acids. Trimming stripped 10 bases from V and 5 bases from J, with 20 bases between. Germline CDR1 and CDR2: SGHDN and FVKESK. Here the CDR3 DNA reads TGTGCCAACAGACCCAGGGGCAACACGACTGAAGCTTTCTTT. It specifies CANRPRGNTTEAFF.

This clone was detected only once. This rearrangement joins TRBV12-3 or TRBV12-4 to TRBJ2-4; D may be TRBD2 (6 bases). The CDR3 loop spans 13 amino acids. Trimming stripped 3 bases from V and 9 bases from J, with 12 bases between. CDR3 nucleotide sequence: TGTGCCAGCAGTTTGGGCGGGGTGGGCATTCAGTACTTC. Translation: CASSLGGVGIQYF.

The V call is TRBV6-5, the J call TRBJ2-3; D not certain. Looked up from germline, CDR1 is MNHEY and CDR2 is SVGAGI. V was clipped by 2 bases and J by 3 bases, with 12 bases between them. This CDR3 has 15 residues. The CDR3 nucleotides are TGTGCCAGCAGTTACCGTCCGAGCACGACAGATACGCAGTATTTT. It translates to CASSYRPSTTDTQYF.

This rearrangement joins TRBV6-2 or TRBV6-3 to TRBJ2-2; D perhaps matches TRBD2 (5 bases). V was pared by 0 bases and J by 2 bases, with 10 bases between. The CDR3 is 16 residues long. CDR1 is MNHEY, CDR2 SVGEGT, per germline. Here the CDR3 reads CASSYSRRTNTGELFF. The CDR3 coding sequence is TGTGCCAGCAGTTACTCGCGCCGGACTAACACCGGGGAGCTGTTTTTT.

This clone has only one observation. CDR3 in amino acids: CASSPGRGGRASGEQFF. CDR3 DNA sequence: TGCGCCAGCAGCCCTGGAAGGGGCGGGAGGGCCTCGGGAGAGCAGTTCTTC. This chain joins TRBV5-1 and TRBJ2-1; 9 bases are shared with TRBD2. The CDR3 extends over 17 amino acids. With 4 bases clipped from V and 10 bases from J, the junction kept 18 bases outside the gene matches. Germline V gene sequence: CDR1 SGHRS, CDR2 YFSETQ. Using reference TRBV5-1 and TRBJ2-1 for the parts outside the CDR3, the full variable domain is KAGVTQTPRYLIKTRGQQVTLSCSPISGHRSVSWYQQTPGQGLQFLFEYFSETQRNKGNFPGRFSGRQFSNSRSEMNVSTLELGDSALYLCASSPGRGGRASGEQFFGPGTRLTVL.

The rearrangement uses TRBV7-2 and TRBJ1-3, with D maybe TRBD1 (5 bases). The ends were cut back, 5 bases at V and 0 bases at J, with 11 bases in the middle. CDR3 length: 15 residues. Germline CDR1 reads SGHTA; CDR2 reads FQGNSA. CDR3 loop: CASSPRGHSGNTIYF. The DNA for the CDR3 is TGTGCCAGCAGCCCCCGCGGACACTCTGGAAACACCATATATTTT.